This is a list of T cell receptor beta chains from one sample in a study of blood T cell repertoires in COVID-19. Produced via immunoSEQ multiplex PCR; TCRdb's table is partial and in-frame only. Found here are 100,000 to 150,000 clones, 87% of them singletons; the top ten hold 3% to 4%. Input material: peripheral blood. These receptors originate from a woman in her sixties or seventies with acute or convalescent COVID-19. The CDR3 runs from the conserved cysteine through the conserved F or W. A D gene is named only where the DNA matches it firmly. Size is stated for part of the rows, as once, few or many counts, or as a class when the clone is expanded.

D	V	size	J	CDR3	DNA
TRBD1	TRBV2	NA	TRBJ1-2	CASSEGQGVFYGYTF	TGTGCCAGCAGTGAGGGACAGGGGGTTTTCTATGGCTACACCTTC
NA	TRBV7-6	NA	TRBJ1-4	CASSMGGHWNEKLFF	TGTGCCAGCAGCATGGGCGGACACTGGAATGAAAAACTGTTTTTT
NA	TRBV30	NA	TRBJ1-1	CAWSVLTPNTEAFF	TGTGCCTGGAGTGTACTGACTCCCAACACTGAAGCTTTCTTT
NA	TRBV9	NA	TRBJ1-2	CASTPESSGNYGYTF	TGTGCCAGCACCCCCGAGTCTTCTGGTAACTATGGCTACACCTTC
TRBD1	TRBV6-5	NA	TRBJ1-5	CASSYSGRGNQPQHF	TGTGCCAGCAGTTACTCAGGCAGGGGGAATCAGCCCCAGCATTTT
NA	TRBV2	NA	TRBJ1-2	CASPKRTADRTDHGYTF	TGTGCCAGCCCCAAGCGTACTGCCGACAGGACCGACCATGGCTACACCTTC
NA	TRBV7-9	NA	TRBJ1-1	CASSPPGRPNTEAFF	TGTGCCAGCAGCCCGCCCGGGAGACCCAACACTGAAGCTTTCTTT
NA	TRBV29-1	NA	TRBJ1-1	CSAGQQRTEAFF	TGCAGCGCCGGACAGCAACGCACTGAAGCTTTCTTT
NA	TRBV2	few	TRBJ1-2	CASTTTRDYGYTF	TGTGCCAGCACAACTACAAGAGACTATGGCTACACCTTC
NA	TRBV28	NA	TRBJ1-3	CASTAGSSGNTIYF	TGTGCCAGCACCGCAGGGTCTAGTGGAAACACCATATATTTT
NA	TRBV18	once	TRBJ1-3	CASSAATLGNTIYF	TGTGCCAGCTCAGCCGCGACACTCGGAAACACCATATATTTT
TRBD2	TRBV2	NA	TRBJ2-3	CASSETSGRDTQYF	TGTGCCAGCAGTGAAACTAGCGGGAGGGATACGCAGTATTTT
TRBD1	TRBV19	NA	TRBJ1-6	CASSIQGAYSPLHF	TGTGCCAGTAGTATCCAGGGGGCTTATTCACCCCTCCACTTT
TRBD2	TRBV28	once	TRBJ2-5	CASSTGTSRLPPTEETQYF	TGTGCCAGCAGCACCGGGACTAGCAGGCTGCCCCCCACCGAAGAGACCCAGTACTTC
TRBD2	TRBV4-1	NA	TRBJ2-1	CASSRDLAGGPRYNEQFF	TGCGCCAGCAGCCGAGATTTAGCGGGAGGACCGCGCTACAATGAGCAGTTCTTC
NA	TRBV6-1	NA	TRBJ1-1	CASSELMNTEAFF	TGTGCCAGCAGTGAACTAATGAACACTGAAGCTTTCTTT
NA	TRBV2	once	TRBJ1-1	CASKWTLNTEAFF	TGTGCCAGCAAGTGGACTCTGAACACTGAAGCTTTCTTT
NA	TRBV6-5	NA	TRBJ2-3	CASSYGGTDTQYF	TGTGCCAGCAGTTACGGGGGGACGGATACGCAGTATTTT
NA	TRBV4-2	NA	TRBJ1-1	CASSQDKDSPNTEAFF	TGTGCCAGCAGCCAAGACAAGGACAGCCCGAACACTGAAGCTTTCTTT
NA	TRBV7-8	NA	TRBJ2-7	CASSVGLGVYEQYF	TGTGCCAGCAGCGTCGGCCTCGGGGTCTACGAGCAGTACTTC
NA	TRBV7-9	NA	TRBJ1-3	CASSLDGRVVNTIYF	TGTGCCAGCAGCTTAGATGGCAGGGTAGTAAACACCATATATTTT
TRBD1	TRBV15	once	TRBJ1-1	CAISRDHSQGTEAFF	TGTGCCATCAGCAGAGATCATTCACAGGGGACTGAAGCTTTCTTT